Sequencing of this T cell receptor beta chain was carried out in a study of ipilimumab plus nivolumab after autologous stem cell transplantation. Study summary: Median doses per patient: 5 ipilimumab, 7 to 9 nivolumab. Study-level points and caveats: The authors say TCR, Treg and microbiome findings warrant further study.

This clone is termed large. Antigen: not known. This CDR3 is built from 14 residues. Trimming removed 5 bases from V and 4 bases from J; junction bases left unmatched: 7. CDR1 and CDR2 from the germline V gene are SGHTA and FQGTGA. Profiled with immunoSEQ multiplex PCR; TCRdb holds only in-frame clones, not every one. The table lists 10,000 to 15,000 clones, roughly 72% of them singletons. Ipilimumab, 1 mg/kg, started 14 to 28 days after autologous transplant. Patients received nivolumab 3 mg/kg at weeks 1, 4, 7, 10, then fortnightly to week 26. The chain combines TRBV7-3 with TRBJ1-1; 7 bases are a match to TRBD1. This sample comprised PBMCs, obtained in a trial of ipilimumab plus nivolumab as post-transplant consolidation. This clonotype was obtained from a male donor with diffuse large B-cell lymphoma. CDR3 sequence (DNA): TGTGCCAGCAGCGAGACAGGGTTTGGCACTGAAGCTTTCTTT. Amino acid sequence: CASSETGFGTEAFF.